The rows below give T cell receptor beta chains drawn from one sample of a study of cytotoxic CD8 clonotypes in ibrutinib-treated CLL. Sequencing used immunoSEQ multiplex PCR; TCRdb keeps in-frame clones, though not all of them. Of approximately 320,000 clones listed, over 60% are singletons. The source was PBMCs, collected after 36 months of ibrutinib treatment. All receptors derive from a human donor with chronic lymphocytic leukemia. Both conserved end residues are part of each CDR3. Each record gives: J gene, V gene, D gene, clone size, CDR3 DNA, CDR3 protein. D genes are given only for firm matches. A clone size is listed for some rows: how often the clone was seen (once, few, many), or a class if it is expanded.

>TRBJ1-2|TRBV14|.|.
TGTGCCAGCAGCCAAGGGACATACTATGGCTACACCTTC
CASSQGTYYGYTF
>TRBJ1-2|TRBV28|TRBD1|.
TGTGCCAGCAGTTCCTCCGGGACAGGGTTCGGCTACACCTTC
CASSSSGTGFGYTF
>TRBJ1-1|TRBV5-1|.|.
TGCGCCAGCACCCCATCCCCCGGGACACGGACTGAAGCTTTCTTT
CASTPSPGTRTEAFF
>TRBJ2-5|TRBV5-6|TRBD1|.
TGTGCCAGCAGCCTACAGGGGGCTGAGACCCAGTACTTC
CASSLQGAETQYF
>TRBJ2-3|TRBV7-2|.|.
TGTGCCAGCAGCCGATTCGGCGGATCGGCCAGCACGGCAGATACGCAGTATTTT
CASSRFGGSASTADTQYF
>TRBJ1-2|TRBV2|.|.
TGTGCCATCAAGAAACGGGTGCAGGGGCATGGCTACACCTTC
CAIKKRVQGHGYTF
>TRBJ2-2|TRBV5-1|.|.
TGCGCCAGCAGCTTAACGATGAACACCGGGGAGCTGTTTTTT
CASSLTMNTGELFF
>TRBJ2-7|TRBV4-3|TRBD1|.
TGCGCCAGCAGCCAAGATAGCCGGCAGGGGGCGGGGGAGCAGTACTTC
CASSQDSRQGAGEQYF
>TRBJ2-2|TRBV29-1|.|.
TGCAGCGTTGAAGTTACCCGCAGAGGGGTCTCGAACACCGGGGAGCTGTTTTTT
CSVEVTRRGVSNTGELFF
>TRBJ2-7|TRBV4-1|TRBD1|.
TGCGCCAGCAGCCACATTTCCGGGACAGGCCCCTACGAGCAGTACTTC
CASSHISGTGPYEQYF
>TRBJ2-7|TRBV19|.|.
TGTGCCAGTAGTATAAAAGACGGCTACGAGCAGTACTTC
CASSIKDGYEQYF
>TRBJ2-3|TRBV4-1|.|once
TGCGCCAGCAGCCAACATGACGGAGCAGATACGCAGTATTTT
CASSQHDGADTQYF
>TRBJ2-5|TRBV7-2|.|once
TGTGCCAGCGGAGGGACAAGACAAGAGACCCAGTACTTC
CASGGTRQETQYF
>TRBJ1-1|TRBV7-2|.|.
TGTGCCAGCAGGCTATCCAGGGTGAACACTGAAGCTTTCTTT
CASRLSRVNTEAFF
>TRBJ1-1|TRBV6-6|.|.
TGTGCCAGCAGACAGAACGAAGCTTTCTTT
CASRQNEAFF
>TRBJ1-2|TRBV9|TRBD1|few
TGTGCCAGCAGCCCGACAGGGGGCGGCTATGGCTACACCTTC
CASSPTGGGYGYTF
>TRBJ1-2|TRBV10-1|.|few
TGCGCCAGCAGTGAGTCGTCTTTCTATGGCTACACCTTC
CASSESSFYGYTF
>TRBJ2-5|TRBV7-3|.|few
TGTGCCAGCAGCTTGGACCACTTGGAGACCCAGTACTTC
CASSLDHLETQYF
>TRBJ2-7|TRBV13|.|.
TGTGCCAGCAGCTTACCGGGGGAATTGGACGAGCAGTACTTC
CASSLPGELDEQYF
>TRBJ2-3|TRBV18|.|.
TGTGCCAGCTCACCACTGTCGGTACTCACAGATACGCAGTATTTT
CASSPLSVLTDTQYF
>TRBJ2-1|TRBV9|.|.
TGTGCCAATGCGGTTCCCTCCTACAATGAGCAGTTCTTC
CANAVPSYNEQFF
>TRBJ2-3|TRBV6-6|.|.
TGTGCCGCCGACTCCCGAGAGGGGACAGATACGCAGTATTTT
CAADSREGTDTQYF
>TRBJ2-3|TRBV10-1|TRBD1|.
TGCGCCAGCAACGACAGGGTTTCAGATACGCAGTATTTT
CASNDRVSDTQYF
>TRBJ2-2|TRBV4-3|TRBD2|few
TGCGCCAGCAGCCAACTAGCGGGAACGACCGGGGAGCTGTTTTTT
CASSQLAGTTGELFF
>TRBJ2-7|TRBV7-2|.|.
TGTGCCAGCAGGAAAGGGGGTTTTGTCTACGAGCAGTACTTC
CASRKGGFVYEQYF
>TRBJ2-3|TRBV5-1|TRBD2|.
TGCGCCAGCAGCTTGACTAGCGGGAGGGGAGGGGATACGCAGTATTTT
CASSLTSGRGGDTQYF
>TRBJ2-3|TRBV7-2|TRBD2|.
TGTGCCAGCAGCGATTGGGACCAGCGGGGGGAAGATACGCAGTATTTT
CASSDWDQRGEDTQYF
>TRBJ2-7|TRBV21-1|.|.
TGTGCCAGCAGCAAAGACCTGGTCCAGCGGGAGAGCGAGCAGTACTTC
CASSKDLVQRESEQYF
>TRBJ1-2|TRBV14|.|.
TGTGCCAGCAGCCCTACCTCAGGACAGAACTATGGCTACACCTTC
CASSPTSGQNYGYTF
>TRBJ2-7|TRBV2|.|once
TGTGCCAGCAGGGCCTACTCCTACGAGCAGTACTTC
CASRAYSYEQYF
>TRBJ2-7|TRBV27|.|.
TGTGCCAGCAGTTTGGGGGGGCGGTACGAGCAGTACTTC
CASSLGGRYEQYF
>TRBJ1-2|TRBV10-3|TRBD1|.
TGTGCCATGTCCCGGACAGGGGGGGATGGCTACACCTTC
CAMSRTGGDGYTF
>TRBJ2-3|TRBV4-2|TRBD2|.
TGTGCCAGCAGCCCCCGGTTAGCGGGGGGGAGCACAGATACGCAGTATTTT
CASSPRLAGGSTDTQYF
>TRBJ2-7|TRBV19|TRBD1|.
TGTGCCAGTAGTCCCCTCGCCGGGACAGGGCCCTACGAGCAGTACTTC
CASSPLAGTGPYEQYF
>TRBJ2-1|TRBV11-2|.|.
TGTGCCAGCAGCACGTACAGGGGAGGCACCTACAATGAGCAGTTCTTC
CASSTYRGGTYNEQFF
>TRBJ1-2|TRBV6-6|.|.
TGTGCCAGCAGTCGGACCGACAACTATGGCTACACCTTC
CASSRTDNYGYTF
>TRBJ2-7|TRBV6-1|TRBD1|.
TGTGCCAGCCGTCGGGGACAGGGGATCTCCTACGAGCAGTACTTC
CASRRGQGISYEQYF
>TRBJ2-7|TRBV5-1|.|.
TGCGCCAGCAGCTTGGTGTGGGTGGACTCCTACGAGCAGTACTTC
CASSLVWVDSYEQYF
>TRBJ1-1|TRBV5-4|.|.
TGTGCCAGCAGTCTAACAATGAACACTGAAGCTTTCTTT
CASSLTMNTEAFF
>TRBJ2-3|TRBV6-6|.|once
TGTGCCAGCAGTTACGGTGCGGGGAGCACAGATACGCAGTATTTT
CASSYGAGSTDTQYF
>TRBJ1-2|TRBV2|TRBD1|few
TGTGCCAGCAGTGAAGCGCTCGGACAGGGGGCAGGGGGCTACACCTTC
CASSEALGQGAGGYTF
>TRBJ2-7|TRBV27|TRBD2|few
TGTGCCAGCAGCCCTGCGCCGGGACTATCCTACGAGCAGTACTTC
CASSPAPGLSYEQYF
>TRBJ2-7|TRBV7-2|.|.
TGTGCCAGCAGCTTAGGCTCGCTAACCTACGAGCAGTACTTC
CASSLGSLTYEQYF
>TRBJ2-7|TRBV7-9|.|.
TGTGCCAGCAGCGGTTCGCGACAGGCCTTGGACGAGCAGTACTTC
CASSGSRQALDEQYF
>TRBJ1-1|TRBV4-1|.|.
TGCGCCAGCAGCCAGAGTCGAACGGGGGCGAGGAGCACTGAAGCTTTCTTT
CASSQSRTGARSTEAFF